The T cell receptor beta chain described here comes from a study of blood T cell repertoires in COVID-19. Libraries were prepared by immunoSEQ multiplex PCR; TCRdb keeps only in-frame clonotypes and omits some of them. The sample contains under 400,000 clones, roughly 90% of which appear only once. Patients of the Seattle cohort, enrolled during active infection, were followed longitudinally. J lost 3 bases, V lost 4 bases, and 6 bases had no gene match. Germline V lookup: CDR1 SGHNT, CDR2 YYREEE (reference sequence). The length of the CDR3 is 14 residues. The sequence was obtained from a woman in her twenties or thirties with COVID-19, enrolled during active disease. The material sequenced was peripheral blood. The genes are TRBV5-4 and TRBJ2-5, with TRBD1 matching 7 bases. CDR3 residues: CASSRDRVEETQYF. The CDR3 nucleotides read TGTGCCAGCAGCCGCGACAGGGTGGAAGAGACCCAGTACTTC.